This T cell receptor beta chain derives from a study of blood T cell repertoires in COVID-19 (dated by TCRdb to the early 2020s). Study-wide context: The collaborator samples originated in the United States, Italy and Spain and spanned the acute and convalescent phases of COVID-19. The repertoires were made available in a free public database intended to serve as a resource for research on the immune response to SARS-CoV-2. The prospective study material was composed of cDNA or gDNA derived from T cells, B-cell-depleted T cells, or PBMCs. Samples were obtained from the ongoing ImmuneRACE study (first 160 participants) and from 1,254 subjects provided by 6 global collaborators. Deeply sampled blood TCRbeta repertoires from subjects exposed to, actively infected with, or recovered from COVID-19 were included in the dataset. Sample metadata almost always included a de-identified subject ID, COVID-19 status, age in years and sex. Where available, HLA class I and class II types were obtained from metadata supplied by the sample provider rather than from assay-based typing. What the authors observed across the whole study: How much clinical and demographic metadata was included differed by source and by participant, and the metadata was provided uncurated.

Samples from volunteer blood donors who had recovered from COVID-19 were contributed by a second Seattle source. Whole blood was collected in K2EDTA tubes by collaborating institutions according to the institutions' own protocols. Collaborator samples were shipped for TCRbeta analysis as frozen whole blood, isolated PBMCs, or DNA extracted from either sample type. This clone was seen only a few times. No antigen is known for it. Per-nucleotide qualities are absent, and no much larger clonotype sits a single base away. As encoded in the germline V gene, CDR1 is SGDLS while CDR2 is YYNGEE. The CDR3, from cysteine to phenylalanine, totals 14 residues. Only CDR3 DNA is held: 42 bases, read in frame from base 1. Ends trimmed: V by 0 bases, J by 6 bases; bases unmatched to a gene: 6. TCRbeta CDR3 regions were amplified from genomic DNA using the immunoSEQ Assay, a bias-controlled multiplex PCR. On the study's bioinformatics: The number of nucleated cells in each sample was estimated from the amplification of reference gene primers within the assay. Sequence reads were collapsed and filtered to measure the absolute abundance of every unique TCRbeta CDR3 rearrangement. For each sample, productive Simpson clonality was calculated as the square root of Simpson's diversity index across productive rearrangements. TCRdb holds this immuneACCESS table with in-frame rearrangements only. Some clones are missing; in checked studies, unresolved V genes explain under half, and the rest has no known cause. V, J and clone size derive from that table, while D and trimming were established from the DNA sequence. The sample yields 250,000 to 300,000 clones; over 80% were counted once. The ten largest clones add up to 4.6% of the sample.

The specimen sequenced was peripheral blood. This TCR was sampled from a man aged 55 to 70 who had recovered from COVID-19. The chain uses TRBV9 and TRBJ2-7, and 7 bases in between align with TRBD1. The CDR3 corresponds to CASSVGGGDVEQYF. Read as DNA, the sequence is TGTGCCAGCAGCGTAGGAGGGGGCGATGTCGAGCAGTACTTC.